The source of this TCR beta chain is a study of blood T cell repertoires in COVID-19. Study context: Samples representing acute and convalescent COVID-19 were sourced from the United States, Italy and Spain.

The repertoire was sequenced with immunoSEQ multiplex PCR; TCRdb's copy has only in-frame clones and lacks some. The table shows a few hundred thousand clones, with about 83% occurring only once. Cohort 3 donors were reported recovered after two negative PCRs, clearance, or symptom resolution. V trimming: 2 bases; J trimming: 5 bases; junction bases outside the gene matches: 8. Germline CDR1 SGHRS, CDR2 YFSETQ. The length of the CDR3 is 16 residues. Sequenced material: PBMCs or T cells enriched from blood (not recorded which). This clonotype was obtained from a woman between 50 and 59 years old who had recovered from COVID-19. The V gene is TRBV5-1, the J gene TRBJ1-4, with TRBD1 matching over 8 bases. The DNA for the CDR3 is TGCGCCAGCAGCTTCACCTTGACAGGGGAGAATGAAAAACTGTTTTTT. Translated, it gives CASSFTLTGENEKLFF.